The source of this TCR beta chain is a study of blood T cell repertoires in COVID-19. Background on the study: Specimens from acute and convalescent COVID-19 originated in the United States, Italy and Spain. PBMCs, B-cell-depleted T cells, or T cells were the source of the cDNA or gDNA that made up the material.

The CDR3 runs to 15 residues. Germline V gives CDR1 SGHRS, CDR2 YFSETQ. V shed 2 bases and J 4 bases; nucleotides not matched to a gene: 7. Authors' analysis steps: Amplification with reference gene primers provided the estimates of nucleated cell counts. Profiling relied on immunoSEQ multiplex PCR, and the TCRdb table lists in-frame clones only, not all of them. V and J calls and clone size are as listed in that table; D and trimming were resolved from the DNA. This table has about 100,000 clones, roughly 87% appearing once. The genes are TRBV5-1 and TRBJ1-1; 8 bases are shared with TRBD1. The source material was peripheral blood. This sequence originates from a man aged 30 to 45 in a cohort sampled during active COVID-19. CDR3 DNA sequence: TGCGCCAGCAGCTTTGGGACAGGTCGAAGCACTGAAGCTTTCTTT. Its protein is CASSFGTGRSTEAFF.